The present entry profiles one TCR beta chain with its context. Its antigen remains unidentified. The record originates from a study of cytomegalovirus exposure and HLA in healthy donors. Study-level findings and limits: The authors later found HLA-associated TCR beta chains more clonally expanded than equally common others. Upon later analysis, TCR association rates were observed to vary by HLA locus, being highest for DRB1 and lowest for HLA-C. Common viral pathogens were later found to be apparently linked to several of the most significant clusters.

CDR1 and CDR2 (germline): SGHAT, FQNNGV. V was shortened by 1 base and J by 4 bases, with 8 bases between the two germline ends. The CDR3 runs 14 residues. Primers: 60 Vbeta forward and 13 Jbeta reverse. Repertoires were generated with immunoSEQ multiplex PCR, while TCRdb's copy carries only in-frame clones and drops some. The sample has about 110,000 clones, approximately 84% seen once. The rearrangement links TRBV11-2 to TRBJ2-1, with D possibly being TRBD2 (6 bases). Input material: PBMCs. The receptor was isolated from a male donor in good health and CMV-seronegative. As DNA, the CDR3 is TGTGCCAGCAGCTTAGCGGGAGAGTACAATGAGCAGTTCTTC. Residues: CASSLAGEYNEQFF. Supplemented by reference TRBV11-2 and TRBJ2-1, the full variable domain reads EAGVAQSPRYKIIEKRQSVAFWCNPISGHATLYWYQQILGQGPKLLIQFQNNGVVDDSQLPKDRFSAERLKGVDSTLKIQPAKLEDSAVYLCASSLAGEYNEQFFGPGTRLTVL.